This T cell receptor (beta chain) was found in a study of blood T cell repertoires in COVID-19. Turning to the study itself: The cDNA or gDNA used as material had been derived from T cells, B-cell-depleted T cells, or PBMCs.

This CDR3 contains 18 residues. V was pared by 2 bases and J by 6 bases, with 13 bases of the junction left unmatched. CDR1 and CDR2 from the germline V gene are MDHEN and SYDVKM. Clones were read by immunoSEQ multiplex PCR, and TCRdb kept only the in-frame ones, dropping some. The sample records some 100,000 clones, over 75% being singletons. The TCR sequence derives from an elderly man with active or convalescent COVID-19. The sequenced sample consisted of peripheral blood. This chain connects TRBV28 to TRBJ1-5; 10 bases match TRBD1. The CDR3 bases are TGTGCCAGCAGTTTACTGACAGGGGGCGCTCGAGGTAGTCAGCCCCAGCATTTT. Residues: CASSLLTGGARGSQPQHF.